This record covers a single T cell receptor beta chain. Method: immunoSEQ multiplex PCR; TCRdb's copy keeps in-frame clones and lacks some. Here the sample spans under 95,000 clones, about 89% being singletons. The data stem from a study of blood T cell repertoires in COVID-19. The ends were cut back, 0 bases at V and 5 bases at J, with 21 bases in the middle. Germline loops: CDR1 SGHRS, CDR2 YFSETQ. The CDR3 runs to 18 residues. The genes are TRBV5-1 and TRBJ2-1; weak D call: TRBD2 (6 bases). The receptor comes from a human donor with acute or convalescent COVID-19. The donor label of this sample is uncertain. Material: peripheral blood. The CDR3 loop reads CASSLDVFGEAPDNEQFF. CDR3 DNA: TGCGCCAGCAGCTTGGACGTCTTCGGGGAGGCCCCAGACAATGAGCAGTTCTTC.